The rows below give T cell receptor beta chains drawn from one sample of a study of shared clonotypes between healthy human individuals. Here immunoSEQ multiplex PCR was the method, and the copy in TCRdb shows in-frame clones only, minus some. Of roughly 500,000 clones listed, 60% to 80% are singletons. What was sequenced was PBMCs. These TCRs come from a middle-aged woman in good health. Some clones in this sample may be carry-over from other donors' samples. Both conserved end residues are part of each CDR3. The D gene is left open where the match is weak. Where a row states a size, it is once, few, many or the class of an expanded clone; other rows omit it.

J: TRBJ2-1
V: TRBV11-2
size: -
D: TRBD2
DNA: TGTGCCAGCAGCTTATATCCCATAGCGGGAGGGCCGGCTGAGCAGTTCTTC
CDR3: CASSLYPIAGGPAEQFF

J: TRBJ2-7
V: TRBV20-1
size: -
D: -
DNA: TGCAGTGCCGAGCGGTCCTACGAGCAGTACTTC
CDR3: CSAERSYEQYF

J: TRBJ1-3
V: TRBV2
size: -
D: TRBD1
DNA: TGTGCCAGCATGCCCACAGGGGCTGGAAACACCATATATTTT
CDR3: CASMPTGAGNTIYF

J: TRBJ1-2
V: TRBV19
size: once
D: -
DNA: TGTGCCAGTAGTATGGTAGGGCAGATCTATGGCTACACCTTC
CDR3: CASSMVGQIYGYTF

J: TRBJ1-6
V: TRBV27
size: -
D: -
DNA: TGTGCCAGCGGTCCCCAGTATAATTCACCCCTCCACTTT
CDR3: CASGPQYNSPLHF

J: TRBJ2-2
V: TRBV29-1
size: -
D: -
DNA: TGCAGCGTTCTCCCGAACACCGGGGAGCTGTTTTTT
CDR3: CSVLPNTGELFF

J: TRBJ2-7
V: TRBV6-6
size: -
D: TRBD2
DNA: TGTGCCAGCAGCCATGAGCGGGGAGGCTACGAGCAGTACTTC
CDR3: CASSHERGGYEQYF

J: TRBJ1-1
V: TRBV27
size: -
D: -
DNA: TGTGCCAGCAGTTTGTACGGGGAGAACACTGAAGCTTTCTTT
CDR3: CASSLYGENTEAFF

J: TRBJ2-1
V: TRBV9
size: -
D: -
DNA: TGTGCCAGCAGCGTAGAAAGCACCCTAAATGAGCAGTTCTTC
CDR3: CASSVESTLNEQFF

J: TRBJ1-5
V: TRBV2
size: -
D: -
DNA: TGTGCCAGCAGTGAAGCGACGGGATTGGAGCCCCAGCATTTT
CDR3: CASSEATGLEPQHF

J: TRBJ2-3
V: TRBV4-2
size: -
D: -
DNA: TGTGCCAGCAGCCAAGAACCCCTCCCTTTCACAGATACGCAGTATTTT
CDR3: CASSQEPLPFTDTQYF

J: TRBJ2-1
V: TRBV5-1
size: -
D: -
DNA: TGCGCCAGCAGCTCCAGACGGGACTTCACCTACAATGAGCAGTTCTTC
CDR3: CASSSRRDFTYNEQFF

J: TRBJ1-2
V: TRBV5-1
size: -
D: -
DNA: TGCGCCAGCAGCCGCGCAGATCGAGAGGGGTATGGCTACACCTTC
CDR3: CASSRADREGYGYTF

J: TRBJ1-2
V: TRBV28
size: -
D: TRBD1
DNA: TGTGCCAGCAGGATCCCCTCCGGGACAGGACTCTATGGCTACACCTTC
CDR3: CASRIPSGTGLYGYTF

J: TRBJ1-2
V: TRBV6-1
size: -
D: -
DNA: TGTGCCAGCACGTGGCAAACTTCTAACTATGGCTACACCTTC
CDR3: CASTWQTSNYGYTF

J: TRBJ2-3
V: TRBV6-4
size: few
D: TRBD2
DNA: TGTGCCAGCAGCTTAGCGGGAGGGGCAGATACGCAGTATTTT
CDR3: CASSLAGGADTQYF

J: TRBJ2-1
V: TRBV5-6
size: -
D: -
DNA: TGTGCCAGCAGCTTTTTGAATGAGCAGTTCTTC
CDR3: CASSFLNEQFF

J: TRBJ1-1
V: TRBV11-1
size: -
D: -
DNA: TGTGCCAGCAGCGGCGATAGTGGCACTGAAGCTTTCTTT
CDR3: CASSGDSGTEAFF

J: TRBJ1-5
V: TRBV7-8
size: -
D: -
DNA: TGTGCCAGCAGCTTGGGGAACGAGGGGCCCCAGCATTTT
CDR3: CASSLGNEGPQHF

J: TRBJ2-1
V: TRBV2
size: -
D: -
DNA: TGTGCCAGCAGGATCTGGGGTACTGAGCAGTTCTTC
CDR3: CASRIWGTEQFF

J: TRBJ2-5
V: TRBV29-1
size: -
D: -
DNA: TGCAGCGTTGAGGACCCCGGGGTAGACTACTTC
CDR3: CSVEDPGVDYF

J: TRBJ2-7
V: TRBV6-1
size: -
D: TRBD2
DNA: TGTGCCAGCAGTGCAACTAGCGGGAGTTACGAGCAGTACTTC
CDR3: CASSATSGSYEQYF

J: TRBJ2-1
V: TRBV5-1
size: -
D: -
DNA: TGCGCCAGCAGCTTGGAGGTCAGCGGCTCCTACAATGAGCAGTTCTTC
CDR3: CASSLEVSGSYNEQFF

J: TRBJ2-2
V: TRBV19
size: few
D: TRBD2
DNA: TGTGCCAGTAGTACCCGCCCCGGACTAGCGATCACCGGGGAGCTGTTTTTT
CDR3: CASSTRPGLAITGELFF

J: TRBJ2-3
V: TRBV5-6
size: -
D: TRBD1
DNA: TGTGCCAGCAGCATGGGACAGGGCACAGATACGCAGTATTTT
CDR3: CASSMGQGTDTQYF

J: TRBJ2-3
V: TRBV29-1
size: -
D: TRBD2
DNA: TGCAGCGTTGGACTAGCGGGAGGTGATACGCAGTATTTT
CDR3: CSVGLAGGDTQYF

J: TRBJ1-3
V: TRBV7-9
size: -
D: TRBD1
DNA: TGTGCCAGCAGTCTGGACAGGGCTGGAAACACCATATATTTT
CDR3: CASSLDRAGNTIYF

J: TRBJ1-2
V: TRBV5-6
size: -
D: TRBD1
DNA: TGTGCCAGCAGCCCCGACAGGGCTGATGGCTACACCTTC
CDR3: CASSPDRADGYTF

J: TRBJ1-2
V: TRBV5-4
size: -
D: TRBD1
DNA: TGTGCCAGCAGCTCGTTAGCGGGACAGGGCTTTGGCTACACCTTC
CDR3: CASSSLAGQGFGYTF

J: TRBJ2-6
V: TRBV6-1
size: -
D: TRBD1
DNA: TGTGCCACAGGACAGGACCACTCTGGGGCCAACGTCCTGACTTTC
CDR3: CATGQDHSGANVLTF

J: TRBJ2-1
V: TRBV7-9
size: -
D: TRBD1
DNA: TGTGCCAGCAGCTCTAAGGGGACAGGGAAGGTGAATGAGCAGTTCTTC
CDR3: CASSSKGTGKVNEQFF

J: TRBJ2-1
V: TRBV11-2
size: -
D: TRBD1
DNA: TGTGCCAGCAGCTTATGGAGGTTAAGCCGGGACAGGGGGCTAAATGAGCAGTTCTTC
CDR3: CASSLWRLSRDRGLNEQFF

J: TRBJ2-1
V: TRBV1
size: -
D: -
DNA: TGCACCAGCAGCCCTAGAGCGGGGGTCTCCTACAATGAGCAGTTCTTC
CDR3: CTSSPRAGVSYNEQFF

J: TRBJ2-2
V: TRBV21-1
size: -
D: -
DNA: TGTGCCAGCAGCAGTATCAGGGGGCGGAAAGCCGGGGAGCTGTTTTTT
CDR3: CASSSIRGRKAGELFF

J: TRBJ2-7
V: TRBV4-1
size: -
D: -
DNA: TGCGCCAGCAGCCAAGGCATCGTCGGATCGGGGCCCTACGAGCAGTACTTC
CDR3: CASSQGIVGSGPYEQYF

J: TRBJ2-7
V: TRBV10-3
size: few
D: -
DNA: TGTGCCATCAGTGGTTGGCAGGAGGAGCAGTACTTC
CDR3: CAISGWQEEQYF

J: TRBJ1-2
V: TRBV5-1
size: -
D: TRBD1
DNA: TGCGCCAGCAACCTTCGACCGGGACAGGGTCCATATGGCTACACCTTC
CDR3: CASNLRPGQGPYGYTF

J: TRBJ1-5
V: TRBV4-1
size: -
D: -
DNA: TGCGCCAGCAGCCTACAGGGTGAGGATCAGCCCCAGCATTTT
CDR3: CASSLQGEDQPQHF

J: TRBJ2-2
V: TRBV19
size: -
D: TRBD2
DNA: TGTGCCAGTAGGCAGGGACTAGCGGACACCGGGGAGCTGTTTTTT
CDR3: CASRQGLADTGELFF

J: TRBJ1-3
V: TRBV7-9
size: once
D: -
DNA: TGTGCCAGCAGCCCTCGGTGGGACACCCTCTACTCTGGAAACACCATATATTTT
CDR3: CASSPRWDTLYSGNTIYF

J: TRBJ1-5
V: TRBV5-8
size: -
D: TRBD1
DNA: TGTGCCAGCAATCAAGGACAGGGCCGGCCCCTCTATAGCAATCAGCCCCAGCATTTT
CDR3: CASNQGQGRPLYSNQPQHF

J: TRBJ2-3
V: TRBV5-4
size: -
D: TRBD2
DNA: TGTGCCAGCAGCCGCGGACTAGCGGGAGCAGATACGCAGTATTTT
CDR3: CASSRGLAGADTQYF

J: TRBJ2-3
V: TRBV9
size: -
D: TRBD1
DNA: TGTGCCAGCAGCGTCGGGACAGGGACCACAGATACGCAGTATTTT
CDR3: CASSVGTGTTDTQYF

J: TRBJ1-6
V: TRBV5-1
size: -
D: TRBD1
DNA: TGCGCCAGCAGCGCCGGGACAGACCATAATTCACCCCTCCACTTT
CDR3: CASSAGTDHNSPLHF

J: TRBJ2-1
V: TRBV7-9
size: -
D: TRBD2
DNA: TGTGCCAGCAGCTCCGGGACTAGTCGGTTCTTC
CDR3: CASSSGTSRFF

J: TRBJ2-7
V: TRBV30
size: once
D: -
DNA: TGTGCCTGTGAGGGGGTATGGAGGGAGCAGTACTTC
CDR3: CACEGVWREQYF

J: TRBJ1-2
V: TRBV11-3
size: few
D: -
DNA: TGTGCCAGCAGCAGGTCAGGGCAAGGCTACACCTTC
CDR3: CASSRSGQGYTF

J: TRBJ1-3
V: TRBV19
size: -
D: -
DNA: TGTGCCAGTAGCCGGAGCCGCTCTGGAAACACCATATATTTT
CDR3: CASSRSRSGNTIYF

J: TRBJ2-7
V: TRBV10-1
size: -
D: -
DNA: TGCGCCAGCAGTGAGTTCTTTTGGTCCGAGCAGTACTTC
CDR3: CASSEFFWSEQYF

J: TRBJ2-7
V: TRBV7-9
size: -
D: -
DNA: TGTGCCAGCAGCTTAGGGGTAAACTCCTACGAGCAGTACTTC
CDR3: CASSLGVNSYEQYF

J: TRBJ2-3
V: TRBV2
size: -
D: TRBD2
DNA: TGTGCCAGCACGGGGCTAGCGGTGAGGACAGATACGCAGTATTTT
CDR3: CASTGLAVRTDTQYF

J: TRBJ2-3
V: TRBV14
size: few
D: -
DNA: TGTGCCAGCAGCCAAGGTTGGTCGGGTTATACGCAGTATTTT
CDR3: CASSQGWSGYTQYF

J: TRBJ1-2
V: TRBV18
size: few
D: TRBD1
DNA: TGTGCCAGCCCGAAATCCCTAGGGACAGGGTTTGGGGCTGGCTACACCTTC
CDR3: CASPKSLGTGFGAGYTF

J: TRBJ2-7
V: TRBV7-9
size: -
D: -
DNA: TGTGCCTCAGGTCGAGGCGCTACCTACGAGCAGTACTTC
CDR3: CASGRGATYEQYF